The T cell receptor (beta chain) described here comes from a study of sequential checkpoint blockade in melanoma. General study findings and limits: Clinical benefit was about 30 times likelier when tumor T-cell fraction and clonality increased.

Treatment indicated: randomized to nivolumab then ipilimumab (arm A) or the reverse (arm B). A remark on this clone: Its antigen is as yet unknown.

Measured with immunoSEQ multiplex PCR; TCRdb has only the in-frame clones, and not every one. The table includes around 5,000 clones, about 24% detected once. There are 13 residues in the CDR3. Trimming took off 3 bases at V and 5 bases at J, with 10 bases between the two ends. Germline loops: CDR1 MGHDK, CDR2 SYGVNS. This TCR derives from a human donor with melanoma. This chain uses TRBV25-1 with TRBJ1-2; perhaps TRBD1 as D (6 bases). This specimen was tumor tissue (inferred from file names), taken from a patient given nivolumab and ipilimumab in sequence. The chain's CDR3 is CASSDLQGYGYTF. The CDR3 DNA reads TGTGCCAGCAGTGACTTGCAGGGGTATGGCTACACCTTC.